This T cell receptor beta chain was identified in a study of identical twins. The germline V gene has CDR1 SNHLY and CDR2 FYNNEI. This CDR3 comprises 17 residues. Trimming removed 0 bases at V and 2 bases at J, with 13 bases between. A universal primer site came from template switching; cDNA carried unique molecular identifiers. TCRdb reprocessed the 5' RACE reads via MiXCR and lists one record per CDR3 protein. The sample holds fewer than 250,000 distinct CDR3 sequences, roughly 15% seen once. There are a few counts of this clonotype. The same sample was also used in a study of T cells expressing NK-cell markers. That paper states: Once again these clonotypes came out on top in the CD3+CD56-NKG2C+ fraction of four donors. Specificity for HCMV among expanded NKG2C+ T cell clones was not established.

The specimen sequenced was CD8+ T cells sorted from blood. This clonotype was obtained from a woman aged 18 to 35 in good health. The rearrangement links TRBV2 to TRBJ2-2; D unresolved. DNA of the CDR3: TGTGCCAGCAGTGAAGCGCCGGTGGCGGCCAACACCGGGGAGCTGTTTTTT. Protein sequence: CASSEAPVAANTGELFF.